This T cell receptor beta chain was found in a study of graft-versus-host responses after intestinal transplantation. Germline CDR1 is MDHEN and CDR2 is SYDVKM. This CDR3 comprises 13 residues. The V and J ends lost 1 base and 0 bases respectively, with 3 bases between them. Clones were read by immunoSEQ multiplex PCR, and TCRdb kept only the in-frame ones, dropping some. The repertoire includes roughly 3,700 clones, about 95% of them detected once, and under 1.5% sits in the top ten. A word on this clone: Its antigen is not identified.

Study results and caveats: GvH clones surfaced in recipient marrow, some emerging earlier in ileum or blood.

Sequenced material: PBMCs, taken 11 days after intestinal transplantation. The sequence came from a human patient who received an intestinal transplant, so some T cells may come from the graft donor. The rearrangement links TRBV28 to TRBJ1-1; D call uncertain. The CDR3 loop is CASSLSLNTEAFF. CDR3 DNA: TGTGCCAGCAGTTTATCACTGAACACTGAAGCTTTCTTT.